This T cell receptor (beta chain) came from a study of response to subunit inactivated influenza vaccine. One entry per CDR3 protein results from TCRdb running MiXCR on the RT-PCR reads. The sample lists 500,000 to 600,000 distinct CDR3 sequences; 10% to 15% were seen once. This clonotype showed up just a few times. Its antigen remains unidentified. Notes on the study in general: It was the authors' suggestion that each seasonal influenza vaccination recruits few new T cells.

This clonotype originated in a man in his fifties who received an inactivated influenza vaccine. The source material was PBMCs from blood, sampled 45 days after vaccination.

CDR3 sequence (DNA): TGCGCCAGCAACCCAGGAGCGGAGACCCAGTACTTC. The encoded protein is CASNPGAETQYF. The V and J genes are TRBV5-1 and TRBJ2-5; D is unclear. The CDR3 has 12 amino acids. CDR1 is SGHRS and CDR2 is YFSETQ in the germline V gene. V shed 6 bases and J shed 5 bases, with 11 bases lying between them.